This T cell receptor beta chain was observed in a study of cytomegalovirus exposure and HLA in healthy donors. The germline V gene encodes CDR1 SEHNR and CDR2 FQNEAQ (reference sequence). The CDR3 extends over 15 amino acids. V lost 1 base and J lost 8; bases outside the gene matches: 5. The PCR contained 60 Vbeta and 13 Jbeta primers. Data came from immunoSEQ multiplex PCR; TCRdb stores just in-frame clones and leaves some out. The sample has 95,000 to 130,000 clones, 81% seen once; the top ten hold around 4.2%. The sequence came from a woman aged 25 to 39 in good health and CMV-seronegative. The chain employs TRBV7-9 and TRBJ2-1; 10 bases map to TRBD1. Sequenced material: PBMCs. Here the CDR3 reads CASSLVGQGQDEQFF. The CDR3 DNA follows: TGTGCCAGCAGCTTAGTGGGACAGGGGCAGGATGAGCAGTTCTTC.